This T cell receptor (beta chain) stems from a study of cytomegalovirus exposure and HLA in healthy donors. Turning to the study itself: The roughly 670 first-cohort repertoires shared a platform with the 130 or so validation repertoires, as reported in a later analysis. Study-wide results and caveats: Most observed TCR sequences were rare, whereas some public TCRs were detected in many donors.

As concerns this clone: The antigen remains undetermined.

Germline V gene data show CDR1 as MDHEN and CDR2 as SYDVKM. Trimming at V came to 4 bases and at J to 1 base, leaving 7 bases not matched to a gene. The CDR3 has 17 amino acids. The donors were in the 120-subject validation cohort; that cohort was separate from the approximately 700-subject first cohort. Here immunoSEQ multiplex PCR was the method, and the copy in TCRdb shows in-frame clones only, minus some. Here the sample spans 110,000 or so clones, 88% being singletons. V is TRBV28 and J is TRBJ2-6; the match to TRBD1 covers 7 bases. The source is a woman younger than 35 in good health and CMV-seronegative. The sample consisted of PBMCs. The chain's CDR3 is CASSSTGKGSGANVLTF. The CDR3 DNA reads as TGTGCCAGCAGTTCGACAGGGAAAGGGTCTGGGGCCAACGTCCTGACTTTC.